This T cell receptor beta chain is from a study of T cell responses to AZD1222 COVID-19 vaccine (dated by TCRdb to the early 2020s). Notes on the research overall: A total of approximately 240 trial participants underwent TCR sequencing, of whom 207 received two doses of AZD1222 and about 26 received two doses of the MenACWY control vaccine. Trial participants were enrolled into age subgroups of 18-55, 56-69 and 70-plus years, which contained approximately 150, 30 and 60 TCR-sequenced participants, respectively. What the work shows at the level of the full study, not this receptor alone: In the small 56-69-year group, the increase in depth fell short of significance, most likely because of low power. Spike-specific TCR breadth and depth rose significantly after two AZD1222 doses compared with day 0 and with MenACWY recipients. The vaccine-associated CD4 TCRs covered the entire spike protein, and the dominant responses fell in regions 160-218 and 743-854. Conclusions about previously exposed vaccinees were limited because only a handful of AZD1222 recipients were SARS-CoV-2 seropositive at baseline. Participants were mostly white British and included more females than males, and it was suggested by the authors that clonal diversity may have been underestimated. Because no day 14 peak-response samples were available, repertoires were characterized only after the peak T cell response. Reportedly, close to half of the unique spike-specific TCRs recognized epitopes lying outside the regions that are mutated in the B.1.351 and B.1.1.7 variants.

The V end gives up 7 bases and the J end 11 bases, leaving 16 bases in the junction not matched to a gene. From the cysteine up to the phenylalanine, the CDR3 has a length of 15 residues. The kept DNA is CDR3 alone, 45 bases in frame from the first base. Points on this clone: This receptor's antigen is unknown. No clone much larger than this one lies a single base away; base qualities are absent.

The time point label for this specimen denotes: about 28 days (+/-7) after the second vaccine dose. AZD1222 recipients with second doses at about 4 weeks or about 12 weeks were pooled, because spike-specific TCR depth and breadth did not differ between schedules. Vaccinee samples came from UK trials COV001 and COV002, including a single-blind randomized controlled phase 2/3 trial of AZD1222 (ChAdOx1 nCoV-19) in healthy adults. Trial participant PBMC samples were collected at day 0 and day 28 after the second dose for TCRbeta chain sequencing. The CDR3 regions of human TCRbeta chains were analyzed by immunosequencing. As for the authors' bioinformatics: TCRs in the repertoires were compared against a reference library of SARS-CoV-2-specific TCRs that had been generated with the MIRA antigen-specificity platform. Breadth meant the fraction of unique TCRs that were SARS-CoV-2-associated, whereas depth meant the fraction of total T cells that were SARS-CoV-2-associated. Using the MIRA data, each spike-specific TCR was assigned both to the spike region to which the TCR was reactive and to a CD4 or CD8 class. Log10-transformed breadth and depth values were compared by one-way ANOVA with Sidak's multiple comparisons tests. TCRdb re-hosts the immuneACCESS table, in-frame sequences only. Its copies lack some clones; in the studies checked, an unresolved V gene accounts for under half of them, and the cause for the rest is not known. The DNA was the basis for D and trimming; V, J and clone size are from that table. The sample table records more than 85,000 clones; almost 90% of these occur just once. In total, the top ten clones hold around a sixth of the sample.

The material was peripheral blood, obtained 28 days after the second AZD1222 dose. The sequence was collected from an adult who received the AZD1222 COVID-19 vaccine. Here the chain combines TRBV6-7 and TRBJ1-1; TRBD1 aligns with 10 central bases. TRBV6-7 is an ORF; its function is uncertain. The DNA sequence reads TGTGCCAGCACCCTACGCCGGGACAGGGGTCGTGAGGCTTTCTTT. The encoded protein is CASTLRRDRGREAFF.